Below, 22 T cell receptor beta chains from the same sample are listed, as sequenced in a study of blood T cell repertoires in COVID-19. Assay: immunoSEQ multiplex PCR; the TCRdb copy retains only in-frame clones and omits some. The sample yields tens of thousands of clones, around 79% seen once. The sample taken for sequencing was peripheral blood. Receptors were obtained from a man in his 60s with acute or convalescent COVID-19.

A few counts support this clone. The gene calls are TRBV5-4 and TRBJ1-1, with D perhaps TRBD1 (6 bases). Trimming cost V 0 bases and J 0 bases, with 9 bases left between them. The CDR3 totals 15 residues. From germline, CDR1 is SGHNT and CDR2 YYREEE (reference sequence). For the CDR3, the DNA is TGTGCCAGCAGCTTGGATGGACAGTTGAACACTGAAGCTTTCTTT. Amino acid sequence: CASSLDGQLNTEAFF.

The chain has TRBV18 and TRBJ2-3; possible D gene TRBD1, 6 bases. Trimming cost V 6 bases and J 2 bases, with 18 bases left between them. Germline values: CDR1 KGHSH, CDR2 LQKENI. This CDR3 comprises 16 residues. The CDR3: CASSLLLEGDTDTQYF. CDR3 in DNA: TGTGCCAGCTCGCTCCTCCTAGAGGGGGACACAGATACGCAGTATTTT.

This chain joins TRBV11-3 and TRBJ2-7, with 7 bases that match TRBD1. This CDR3 contains 12 residues. Per germline, CDR1 SGHNT and CDR2 YENEEA. V shed 5 bases and J 4 bases; nucleotides not matched to a gene: 2. CDR3 region: CASSVTGYEQYF. CDR3 nucleotide sequence: TGTGCCAGCAGCGTGACAGGGTACGAGCAGTACTTC.

The gene calls are TRBV6-1 and TRBJ1-2, with 11 bases identical to TRBD1. The V gene end was trimmed by 1 base and the J gene end by 7 bases; junction bases not matched to a gene: 5. Per the germline V gene, CDR1 is MNHNS and CDR2 is SASEGT. This CDR3 has 15 amino acids. CDR3 amino acids: CASSEGGQGAFGYTF. CDR3 sequence (DNA): TGTGCCAGCAGTGAAGGCGGACAGGGGGCTTTTGGCTACACCTTC.

This chain connects TRBV2 to TRBJ2-1; 9 bases are a match to TRBD2. The germline CDR1 and CDR2 sequences are SNHLY and FYNNEI. With V trimmed by 4 bases and J by 4 bases, 5 bases remained unmatched. CDR3 length: 15 amino acids. CDR3 DNA sequence: TGTGCCAGCAGTGTCCAAACTAGCGGGTACAATGAGCAGTTCTTC. Protein sequence: CASSVQTSGYNEQFF.

The chain employs TRBV4-1 and TRBJ2-1, with TRBD2 matching over 12 bases. The CDR3 contains 16 residues. After removal of 1 base from V and 5 bases from J, the junction contained 3 bases not matched to a gene. Germline V lookup: CDR1 MGHRA, CDR2 YSYEKL. In DNA, the CDR3 is TGCGCCAGCAGCCAAGCCTGGACTAGCGGGAACAATGAGCAGTTCTTC. This translates into CASSQAWTSGNNEQFF.

The chain joins TRBV9 to TRBJ2-3, with a tentative D call TRBD1 (6 bases). The CDR3 has 15 residues. Trimming took off 4 bases at V and 8 bases at J, with 20 bases between the two ends. Germline V gene data show CDR1 as SGDLS and CDR2 as YYNGEE. Here the CDR3 reads CASSSNPARGGTQYF. The DNA for the CDR3 is TGTGCCAGCAGCTCTAACCCCGCCAGGGGCGGTACGCAGTATTTT.

J is TRBJ2-3 and V is TRBV18, with D tentatively TRBD2 (6 bases). The CDR3 loop spans 16 amino acids. Germline V gene sequence: CDR1 KGHSH, CDR2 LQKENI. Trimming shortened V by 2 bases and J by 4 bases, and 16 bases separated the two germline ends. The CDR3 DNA follows: TGTGCCAGCTCACCATCCCCTACTAGCAGCCCAGATACGCAGTATTTT. Translating gives CASSPSPTSSPDTQYF.

This chain uses TRBV7-9 with TRBJ1-2; 9 bases align to TRBD1. The CDR3 sequence is 14 residues long. Trimming removed 1 base from V and 8 bases from J; junction bases left unmatched: 5. The germline gives CDR1 SEHNR, CDR2 FQNEAQ (reference sequence). Here the CDR3 DNA reads TGTGCCAGCAGCTTAGGGACAGGGGCTGGGGGCTACACCTTC. As protein: CASSLGTGAGGYTF.

The chain has TRBV7-9 and TRBJ2-5; 9 positions agree with TRBD1. The CDR3 spans 14 residues. Germline CDR1 SEHNR, CDR2 FQNEAQ (reference sequence). The V segment lost 4 bases and the J segment 4 bases; nucleotides outside the gene matches: 4. DNA for the CDR3: TGTGCCAGCAGCTCGACGACAGGGGGAGAGACCCAGTACTTC. This gives the protein CASSSTTGGETQYF.

V usage is TRBV28 and J usage is TRBJ1-1; D call uncertain. The CDR3 consists of 13 residues. The germline V and J ends were trimmed by 3 bases and 1 base, with 6 bases remaining between them. Germline CDR1 MDHEN, CDR2 SYDVKM. Here the CDR3 reads CASSFAGNTEAFF. CDR3 bases: TGTGCCAGCAGTTTTGCAGGGAACACTGAAGCTTTCTTT.

The chain joins TRBV25-1 to TRBJ2-2; possible D gene TRBD1, 5 bases. Trimming stripped 8 bases from V and 0 bases from J, with 13 bases between. The V gene's germline CDR1 is MGHDK and CDR2 SYGVNS. The CDR3 has 15 amino acids. CDR3 sequence reads: CASSSTDANTGELFF. The CDR3 nucleotides are TGTGCCAGCTCCTCGACAGATGCGAACACCGGGGAGCTGTTTTTT.

The chain carries TRBV9 and TRBJ2-5; D is unresolved. Trimming took off 3 bases at V and 1 base at J, with 7 bases between the two ends. Germline CDR1 is SGDLS and CDR2 is YYNGEE. The CDR3 has 13 amino acids. This CDR3 is CASSGLAQETQYF. As DNA, the CDR3 is TGTGCCAGCAGCGGGCTCGCCCAAGAGACCCAGTACTTC.

This clone was seen a handful of times. The V gene is TRBV11-2, the J gene TRBJ2-5; 10 bases line up with TRBD2. This CDR3 is built from 16 residues. CDR1 SGHAT and CDR2 FQNNGV come from the germline V gene. Unmatched junction bases numbered 11, after V lost 5 bases and J lost 5 bases. The CDR3 DNA reads TGTGCCAGCAGCCCATGGCTAGGGACTAGCGTCGAGACCCAGTACTTC. Its protein is CASSPWLGTSVETQYF.

This clone was seen just once. The chain uses TRBV5-1 and TRBJ2-3; 7 bases fit TRBD2. Germline values: CDR1 SGHRS, CDR2 YFSETQ. The junction had 8 bases not matched to a gene; V was cut back by 6 bases and J by 1 base. The CDR3 has 15 residues. The CDR3 DNA sequence: TGCGCCAGCATTGACGTGGCGGGAGGCACAGATACGCAGTATTTT. As protein: CASIDVAGGTDTQYF.

This chain connects TRBV6-1 to TRBJ1-1; D gene uncertain. With 3 bases removed from V and 6 bases from J, the gap between germline ends came to 11 bases. CDR1 is MNHNS and CDR2 is SASEGT in the germline V gene. This CDR3 spans 13 amino acids. This chain's CDR3 is CASSDRGFSEAFF. For the CDR3, the DNA is TGTGCCAGCAGTGATCGGGGTTTTTCTGAAGCTTTCTTT.

This clone came up a few times. CDR3 nucleotide sequence: TGTGCCAGCAGCCAACCCTATAACACAGATACGCAGTATTTT. Translating it yields CASSQPYNTDTQYF. The genes are TRBV28 and TRBJ2-3; no firm D call. Germline V gene data show CDR1 as MDHEN and CDR2 as SYDVKM. This CDR3 has 14 residues. V lost 6 bases to trimming and J lost 2 bases, with 12 bases between them.

The chain uses TRBV28 and TRBJ2-1; 7 bases line up with TRBD1. Trimming removed 2 bases from V and 1 base from J; junction bases left unmatched: 11. CDR3 size: 18 residues. Per the germline V gene, CDR1 is MDHEN and CDR2 is SYDVKM. The CDR3 reads CASSLHLRGGGSYNEQFF. DNA for the CDR3: TGTGCCAGCAGTTTACACCTTAGAGGGGGCGGGTCCTACAATGAGCAGTTCTTC. Supplemented by reference TRBV28 and TRBJ2-1, the full variable domain reads DVKVTQSSRYLVKRTGEKVFLECVQDMDHENMFWYRQDPGLGLRLIYFSYDVKMKEKGDIPEGYSVSREKKERFSLILESASTNQTSMYLCASSLHLRGGGSYNEQFFGPGTRLTVL.

The rearrangement links TRBV5-1 to TRBJ2-7, with 12 bases lining up with TRBD2. There are 16 residues in the CDR3. Losses at the gene ends were 3 bases for V and 0 bases for J; bases not matched to a gene: 4. The germline V gene encodes CDR1 SGHRS and CDR2 YFSETQ. As DNA, the CDR3 is TGCGCCAGCAGCTCTGGACTAGCGGGGACCTCCTACGAGCAGTACTTC. It yields the protein CASSSGLAGTSYEQYF.

J is TRBJ1-2 and V is TRBV7-9; 7 positions agree with TRBD1. V was clipped by 6 bases and J by 8 bases; unmatched bases: 9. Germline V CDR1 and CDR2: SEHNR, FQNEAQ (reference sequence). The CDR3 is made up of 13 amino acids. The CDR3 DNA reads as TGTGCCAGCAGTCGAGGGACAGCCGAAGGCTACACCTTC. Its translation is CASSRGTAEGYTF.

The V and J genes are TRBV24-1 and TRBJ2-5, with no clear D. The CDR3 loop spans 16 amino acids. Germline V lookup: CDR1 KGHDR, CDR2 SFDVKD. V gave up 4 bases and J gave up 5 bases, with 19 bases separating them. The CDR3 reads CATSETRPPKLETQYF. Here the CDR3 DNA reads TGTGCCACCAGTGAAACCCGCCCCCCTAAGTTGGAGACCCAGTACTTC.

The chain employs TRBV5-8 and TRBJ2-5, with D possibly being TRBD1 (7 bases). Trimming stripped 0 bases from V and 2 bases from J, with 14 bases between. The length of the CDR3 is 16 residues. Germline values: CDR1 SGHTS, CDR2 YDEGEE. The CDR3 region is CASSLERQGGQETQYF. The DNA for the CDR3 is TGTGCCAGCAGCTTGGAGAGACAGGGAGGACAAGAGACCCAGTACTTC.